What follows are 18 T cell receptor beta chains derived from one specimen sequenced in a study of blood T cell repertoires in COVID-19. Libraries were prepared by immunoSEQ multiplex PCR; TCRdb keeps only in-frame clonotypes and omits some of them. The table shows some 140,000 clones, with 84% occurring only once. Sequences were obtained from peripheral blood. The receptors were gathered from a man between 60 and 70 years old with acute or convalescent COVID-19.

This clone appeared once. The V and J genes are TRBV11-2 and TRBJ1-2; a possible D gene is TRBD1 (6 bases). Per germline, CDR1 SGHAT and CDR2 FQNNGV. V was trimmed by 5 bases and J by 7 bases, leaving 14 bases between them. CDR3 length equals 13 residues. CDR3: CASSPGTQRGYTF. The CDR3 DNA follows: TGTGCCAGCAGCCCCGGGACACAGCGTGGCTACACCTTC. Filled out from reference TRBV11-2 and TRBJ1-2, the complete variable domain reads EAGVAQSPRYKIIEKRQSVAFWCNPISGHATLYWYQQILGQGPKLLIQFQNNGVVDDSQLPKDRFSAERLKGVDSTLKIQPAKLEDSAVYLCASSPGTQRGYTFGSGTRLTVV.

In this sample, this clone turned up a few times. The V gene is TRBV5-6, the J gene TRBJ2-5; TRBD2 matches 11 bases. V was pared by 2 bases and J by 1 base, with 4 bases of the junction left unmatched. This CDR3 has 16 residues. Germline CDR1 is SGHDT and CDR2 is YYEEEE. The CDR3 sequence is CASSLLAGAFQETQYF. The DNA for the CDR3 is TGTGCCAGCAGCTTACTAGCGGGAGCGTTCCAAGAGACCCAGTACTTC.

The chain couples TRBV6-5 to TRBJ2-2; D is possibly TRBD1 (6 bases). The CDR3 is 13 residues long. V lost 6 bases, J lost 6 bases, and 11 bases lay in between. The germline CDR1 and CDR2 sequences are MNHEY and SVGAGI. The CDR3 coding sequence is TGTGCCAGCAGAAGACAGGAGGCCGGGGAGCTGTTTTTT. It yields the protein CASRRQEAGELFF.

V is TRBV29-1 and J is TRBJ1-2; D is possibly TRBD1 (5 bases). This CDR3 contains 13 residues. Per germline, CDR1 SQVTM and CDR2 ANQGSEA. V shed 0 bases and J shed 3 bases, with 8 bases lying between them. CDR3 amino acids: CSVEEGRDYGYTF. CDR3 coding DNA: TGCAGCGTTGAAGAGGGCAGGGACTATGGCTACACCTTC.

This chain links TRBV9 with TRBJ2-1; D is possibly TRBD2 (5 bases). CDR3 length: 12 amino acids. Trimming cost V 2 bases and J 10 bases, with 10 bases left between them. CDR1 is SGDLS, CDR2 YYNGEE, per germline. The CDR3 protein is CASSVGVKEQFF. The CDR3 DNA reads as TGTGCCAGCAGCGTCGGGGTAAAGGAGCAGTTCTTC.

About this clone: This sample also contains other DNA sequences that code for the same CDR3. J is TRBJ2-3 and V is TRBV7-3; 12 bases match TRBD1. Germline V gene lookup returns CDR1 SGHTA and CDR2 FQGTGA. J was trimmed by 2 bases and V by 5 bases; bases with no gene match: 2. The CDR3 covers 15 residues. The CDR3: CASSRDRGLTDTQYF. In DNA form, the CDR3 reads TGTGCCAGCAGCAGGGACAGGGGGCTCACAGATACGCAGTATTTT.

The rearrangement uses TRBV29-1 and TRBJ2-1; maybe TRBD1 (5 bases). The germline gives CDR1 SQVTM, CDR2 ANQGSEA. Trimming stripped 8 bases from V and 0 bases from J, with 20 bases between. CDR3 length: 16 residues. In DNA, the CDR3 is TGCAGCACCCGAGTGACAGTTTTCAGCTCCTACAATGAGCAGTTCTTC. It is translated as CSTRVTVFSSYNEQFF.

V gene TRBV6-2 or TRBV6-3 combines with J gene TRBJ1-1; 9 bases are a match to TRBD1. V was clipped by 6 bases and J by 0 bases; unmatched bases: 14. The germline gives CDR1 MNHEY, CDR2 SVGEGT. This CDR3 contains 18 residues. The CDR3 DNA reads as TGTGCCAGCAGCCCTCTTACAGGGGGCGGTTTCATGAACACTGAAGCTTTCTTT. It yields the protein CASSPLTGGGFMNTEAFF.

The rearrangement links TRBV5-1 to TRBJ2-5, with 8 bases fitting TRBD1. Germline V gives CDR1 SGHRS, CDR2 YFSETQ. The trim removed 3 bases at V and 1 base at J, leaving 11 bases unmatched. This CDR3 has 17 amino acids. Here the CDR3 DNA reads TGCGCCAGCAGCTATCGGGACCAGGGGGCCTCCCAAGAGACCCAGTACTTC. As protein: CASSYRDQGASQETQYF.

The chain is built from TRBV5-5 and TRBJ1-2; no definite D call. The CDR3 length is 12 residues. With 4 bases removed from V and 6 bases from J, the gap between germline ends came to 10 bases. Germline V gene lookup returns CDR1 SGHKS and CDR2 YYEKEE (reference sequence). The CDR3: CASSTSGNGYTF. The CDR3 region has the DNA TGTGCCAGCAGCACCTCGGGGAATGGCTACACCTTC.

This rearrangement joins TRBV30 to TRBJ1-3; the D is unclear. CDR1 is GTSNPN and CDR2 is SVGIG in the germline V gene (reference sequence). The CDR3 has 14 residues. V shed 8 bases and J shed 0 bases, with 14 bases lying between them. The CDR3 loop reads CARSDGYSGNTIYF. The CDR3 DNA reads as TGTGCCCGGTCAGACGGGTACTCTGGAAACACCATATATTTT.

The V gene is TRBV3-1 (or the pseudogene TRBV3-2), the J gene TRBJ2-5, with 11 bases that match TRBD2. Germline V CDR1 and CDR2: LGHDT, YNNKEL (reference sequence). With 5 bases clipped from V and 5 bases from J, the junction kept 10 bases outside the gene matches. The CDR3 extends over 16 amino acids. The CDR3 sequence: CASSMYLAGGEETQYF. The CDR3 nucleotides are TGTGCCAGCAGCATGTACCTAGCGGGGGGTGAGGAGACCCAGTACTTC.

The V gene is TRBV19, the J gene TRBJ2-3, with 11 bases matching TRBD2. CDR1 is LNHDA, CDR2 SQIVND, per germline (reference sequence). The CDR3 covers 18 residues. V lost 3 bases to trimming and J lost 3 bases; unmatched junction nucleotides: 11. CDR3 protein: CASSMVIAGGPSTDTQYF. The CDR3 DNA follows: TGTGCCAGTAGTATGGTAATAGCGGGGGGGCCTTCGACAGATACGCAGTATTTT.

The chain has TRBV7-6 and TRBJ2-2, with a weak D call TRBD1 (6 bases). There are 17 residues in the CDR3. V lost 2 bases, J lost 5 bases, and 18 bases lay in between. Per germline, CDR1 SGHVS and CDR2 FNYEAQ. The CDR3 DNA follows: TGTGCCAGCAGCTTAATTGTCCCAGGGGCCCTAACCGGGGAGCTGTTTTTT. It is translated as CASSLIVPGALTGELFF.

The rearrangement joins TRBV7-9 to TRBJ1-3; 7 bases match TRBD1. This CDR3 region has 15 residues. Per germline, CDR1 SEHNR and CDR2 FQNEAQ (reference sequence). The V gene end was trimmed by 5 bases and the J gene end by 2 bases; junction bases not matched to a gene: 6. CDR3 in amino acids: CASSPGQPTGNTIYF. Written as DNA, the CDR3 is TGTGCCAGCAGCCCGGGACAGCCAACTGGAAACACCATATATTTT.

CDR3 sequence reads: CASTRLAGGTTDTQYF. CDR3 DNA: TGTGCCAGCACCCGCCTAGCGGGGGGTACAACAGATACGCAGTATTTT. The chain recombines TRBV7-9 with TRBJ2-3; 11 positions agree with TRBD2. With V trimmed by 7 bases and J by 3 bases, 9 bases remained unmatched. The CDR3 is 16 residues long. CDR1 and CDR2 (germline): SEHNR, FQNEAQ (reference sequence).

This rearrangement joins TRBV9 to TRBJ1-2, with TRBD1 matching over 7 bases. Germline V lookup: CDR1 SGDLS, CDR2 YYNGEE. J gave up 8 bases and V 0 bases, and 13 bases lay outside the gene matches. This CDR3 is 16 amino acids long. The CDR3 protein is CASSVGNRDSSGGYTF. Written as DNA, the CDR3 is TGTGCCAGCAGCGTAGGTAACAGGGACAGCTCAGGAGGCTACACCTTC. The full variable domain, completed using reference TRBV9 and TRBJ1-2, is DSGVTQTPKHLITATGQRVTLRCSPRSGDLSVYWYQQSLDQGLQFLIQYYNGEERAKGNILERFSAQQFPDLHSELNLSSLELGDSALYFCASSVGNRDSSGGYTFGSGTRLTVV.

This sequence joins TRBV11-2 and TRBJ2-1; D unresolved. This CDR3 has 13 amino acids. V dropped 4 bases and J dropped 0 bases, with 4 bases sitting between them. The germline V gene encodes CDR1 SGHAT and CDR2 FQNNGV. The CDR3, as DNA: TGTGCCAGCAGCTCCAGCTCCTACAATGAGCAGTTCTTC. Translated, it gives CASSSSSYNEQFF.